Listed here are 3 T cell receptor beta chains from one sample, sequenced in a study of shared clonotypes between healthy human individuals. Assay: immunoSEQ multiplex PCR; the TCRdb copy retains only in-frame clones and omits some. This table has a few hundred thousand clones, around 77% appearing once. The sequencing sample was made of PBMCs. The receptors come from a woman aged 40 to 50 in good health. Some clones in this sample may be carry-over from other donors' samples.

This clone was seen more than once but under ten times. The V gene is TRBV7-3, the J gene TRBJ2-2; D is unclear. The V and J ends lost 4 bases and 0 bases respectively, with 6 bases between them. The CDR3 has 14 residues. Germline V gene sequence: CDR1 SGHTA, CDR2 FQGTGA. The CDR3 region is CASSSNTNTGELFF. CDR3 nucleotide sequence: TGTGCCAGCAGCTCCAATACGAACACCGGGGAGCTGTTTTTT. The full variable domain, in which reference TRBV7-3 and TRBJ2-2 provide the parts outside the CDR3, is GAGVSQTPSNKVTEKGKYVELRCDPISGHTALYWYRQSLGQGPEFLIYFQGTGAADDSGLPNDRFFAVRPEGSVSTLKIQRTERGDSAVYLCASSSNTNTGELFFGEGSRLTVL.

V and J are TRBV5-1 and TRBJ1-1, with a tentative D call TRBD1 (5 bases). Germline values: CDR1 SGHRS, CDR2 YFSETQ. V was shortened by 5 bases and J by 0 bases, with 23 bases between the two germline ends. This CDR3 is built from 18 residues. The CDR3 is CASRGGVGQGRMNTEAFF. Here the CDR3 DNA reads TGCGCCAGCAGGGGAGGGGTAGGCCAGGGCCGCATGAACACTGAAGCTTTCTTT.

The chain joins TRBV5-1 to TRBJ2-2; D remains unclear. CDR1 is SGHRS and CDR2 is YFSETQ in the germline V gene. CDR3 size: 14 residues. Trimming took off 1 base at V and 6 bases at J, with 10 bases between the two ends. CDR3 region: CASSLSRRPGELFF. The CDR3 coding sequence is TGCGCCAGCAGCTTGTCCAGACGACCCGGGGAGCTGTTTTTT.